The clone carrying this TCR beta chain was recorded once. The junction departs from the called germline gene at one end, perhaps through a read error. The data were obtained in a study of blood T cell repertoires in COVID-19. Across the whole study: Samples taken during acute and convalescent COVID-19 were collected in the United States, Italy and Spain.

Per germline, CDR1 WSHSY and CDR2 SAAADI. This CDR3 has 14 amino acids. In the study's own analysis: Scientists estimated how many nucleated cells there were by amplifying reference gene primers. Using immunoSEQ multiplex PCR, the repertoire was profiled, and TCRdb retains in-frame clones only, with some absent. That table is the source of V, J and clone size, and D and trimming were worked out from the DNA. The sample contains more than 200,000 clones, about 90% of which appear only once. This receptor was taken from a man aged 80 or over with acute or convalescent COVID-19. The genes are TRBV10-2 and TRBJ2-7; 8 bases fit TRBD1. Sequenced: peripheral blood. The CDR3 loop is CASTETGVSYEQYF. The CDR3 DNA reads TGCGCCAGCACTGAGACAGGGGTCTCCTACGAGCAGTACTTC.